This T cell receptor beta chain was profiled in a study of early T cells in non-severe SARS-CoV-2 infection. Whole-study context: Unpaired chains resulted from sequencing bulk RNA of unsorted whole blood.

Unique molecular identifiers were affixed to single, distinct cDNA molecules. MiXCR was run by TCRdb on the 5' RACE reads, yielding one entry per CDR3 protein. The sample carries tens of thousands of distinct CDR3 sequences, more than 12% recorded once. Trimming left V 8 bases short and J 3 bases short, with 11 bases between. The CDR3 has 13 residues. Germline values: CDR1 MDHEN, CDR2 SYDVKM. A word on this clonotype: Its antigen remains unidentified.

Findings and limits, study-wide: Comparison of clonotypes with VDJdb favored anti-spike CD8 responses while missing private and CD4 specificities.

The chain links TRBV28 to TRBJ1-5; D is unclear. This clonotype was obtained from an adult who was a healthcare worker with PCR-confirmed SARS-CoV-2 infection or an uninfected control (not recorded which). The sample consisted of whole blood. CDR3 sequence (DNA): TGTGCCAGCGGGCGGGGTTTCAATCAGCCCCAGCATTTT. This sequence encodes CASGRGFNQPQHF.